One sample yielded the 6 T cell receptor beta chains listed below, sequenced in a study of Graves' ophthalmopathy and Graves' hyperthyroidism. CDR3 regions of TCR beta were amplified from RNA transcripts. Following a first-round RT-PCR that used HTBI primers, a second-round multiplex PCR was carried out. TCRdb called the multiplex PCR reads again in MiXCR, with one record for every CDR3 protein. The data contain roughly 700,000 distinct CDR3 sequences, 35% to 50% of them seen just once; the ten biggest clones take up 40% to 45%. Sequenced material: peripheral blood. The source is an adult man with Graves' ophthalmopathy.

The genes are TRBV4-1 and TRBJ2-5; 12 nucleotides match TRBD2. V lost 2 bases, J lost 5 bases, and 6 bases stayed unmatched. The germline V gene encodes CDR1 MGHRA and CDR2 YSYEKL. CDR3 length: 16 residues. The CDR3 nucleotides are TGCGCCAGCAGCCAACCGACTAGCGGGGGAGGGGAGACCCAGTACTTC. Amino acid sequence: CASSQPTSGGGETQYF.

This clonotype has at least ten counts. The chain employs TRBV29-1 and TRBJ1-2, with TRBD1 matching 9 bases. The V gene end was trimmed by 6 bases and the J gene end by 7 bases; junction bases not matched to a gene: 9. This CDR3 comprises 13 residues. Germline CDR1 reads SQVTM; CDR2 reads ANQGSEA. CDR3 DNA: TGCAGCGTGGACACCGGGACAGGGCTTGGCTACACCTTC. It specifies CSVDTGTGLGYTF.

This clonotype was seen ten or more times. CDR3 sequence: CASREGREPNQPQHF. The CDR3 DNA sequence: TGCGCCAGCAGGGAGGGCAGGGAGCCTAATCAGCCCCAGCATTTT. The chain combines TRBV10-2 with TRBJ1-5; perhaps TRBD1 as D (5 bases). Germline V gene sequence: CDR1 WSHSY, CDR2 SAAADI. Trimming shortened V by 6 bases and J by 4 bases, and 16 bases separated the two germline ends. This CDR3 comprises 15 residues.

This clonotype has ten or more counts. The CDR3 region is CATSDSTATYGYTF. Here the CDR3 DNA reads TGTGCCACCAGTGATTCGACAGCGACCTATGGCTACACCTTC. The chain carries TRBV24-1 and TRBJ1-2, with D possibly matching TRBD1 (5 bases). The V end lost 2 bases, the J end lost 4 bases, and 10 bases lay between the germline ends. Germline loops: CDR1 KGHDR, CDR2 SFDVKD. The CDR3 totals 14 residues.

The V gene is TRBV25-1, the J gene TRBJ1-4; D is ambiguous. The CDR3 is made up of 15 amino acids. V was clipped by 5 bases and J by 7 bases, with 17 bases between them. Germline lookup yields CDR1 MGHDK and CDR2 SYGVNS. The CDR3 region has the DNA TGTGCCAGCAGTCCCCGAGGGAGGGCTGGTGAAAAACTGTTTTTT. Encoded protein: CASSPRGRAGEKLFF.

Comments on this clonotype: The junction departs from the called germline gene at one end, perhaps through a read error. The J gene is TRBJ1-4, the V gene TRBV15; D is unresolved. Near its end, the DNA agrees better with TRBJ2-2, so the J call may be wrong. Germline CDR1 reads LNHNV; CDR2 reads YYDKDF (reference sequence). There are 15 residues in the CDR3. The CDR3 here is CATGRVLTRSGELFF. The CDR3 nucleotides are TGTGCCACCGGCAGAGTTCTGACCCGGAGCGGGGAGCTGTTTTTT.